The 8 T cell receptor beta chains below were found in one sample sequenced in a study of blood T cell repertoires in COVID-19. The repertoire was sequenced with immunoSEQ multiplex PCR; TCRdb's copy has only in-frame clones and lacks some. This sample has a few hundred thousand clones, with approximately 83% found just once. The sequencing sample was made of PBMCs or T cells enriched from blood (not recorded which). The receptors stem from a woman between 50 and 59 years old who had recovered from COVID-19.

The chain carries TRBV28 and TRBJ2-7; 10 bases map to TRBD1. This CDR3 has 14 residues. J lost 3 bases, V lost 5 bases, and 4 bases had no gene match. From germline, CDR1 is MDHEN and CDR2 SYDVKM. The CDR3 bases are TGTGCCAGCAGTCCCGGGACAGGGGTCTACGAGCAGTACTTC. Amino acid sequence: CASSPGTGVYEQYF.

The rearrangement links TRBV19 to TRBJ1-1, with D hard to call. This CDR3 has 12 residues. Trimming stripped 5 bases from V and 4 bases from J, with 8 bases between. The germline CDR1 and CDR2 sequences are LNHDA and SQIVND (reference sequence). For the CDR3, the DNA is TGTGCCAGTAGTCAGCGGGCCACTGAAGCTTTCTTT. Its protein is CASSQRATEAFF.

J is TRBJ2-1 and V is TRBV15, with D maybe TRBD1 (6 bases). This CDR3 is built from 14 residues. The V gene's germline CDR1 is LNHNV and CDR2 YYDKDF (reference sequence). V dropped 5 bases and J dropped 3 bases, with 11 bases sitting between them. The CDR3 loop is CATSQGGNYNEQFF. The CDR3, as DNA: TGTGCCACCAGCCAAGGGGGAAACTACAATGAGCAGTTCTTC.

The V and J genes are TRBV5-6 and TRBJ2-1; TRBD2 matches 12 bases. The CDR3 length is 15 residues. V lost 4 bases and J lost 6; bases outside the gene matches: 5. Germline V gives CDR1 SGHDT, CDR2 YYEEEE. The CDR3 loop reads CASSVGLAGINEQFF. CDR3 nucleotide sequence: TGTGCCAGCAGCGTAGGACTAGCGGGAATCAATGAGCAGTTCTTC.

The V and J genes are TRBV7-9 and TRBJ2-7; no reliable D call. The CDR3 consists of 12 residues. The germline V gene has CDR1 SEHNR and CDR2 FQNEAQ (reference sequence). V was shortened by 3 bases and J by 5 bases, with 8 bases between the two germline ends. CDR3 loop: CASSFIGDEQYF. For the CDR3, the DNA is TGTGCCAGCAGCTTTATCGGTGACGAGCAGTACTTC. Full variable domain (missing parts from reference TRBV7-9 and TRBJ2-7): DTGVSQNPRHKITKRGQNVTFRCDPISEHNRLYWYRQTLGQGPEFLTYFQNEAQLEKSRLLSDRFSAERPKGSFSTLEIQRTEQGDSAMYLCASSFIGDEQYFGPGTRLTVT.

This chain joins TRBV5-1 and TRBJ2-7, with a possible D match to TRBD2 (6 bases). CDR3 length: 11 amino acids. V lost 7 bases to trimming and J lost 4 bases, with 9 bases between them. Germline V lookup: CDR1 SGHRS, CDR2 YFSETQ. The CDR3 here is CASGGPYEQYF. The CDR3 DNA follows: TGCGCCAGCGGAGGGCCTTACGAGCAGTACTTC.

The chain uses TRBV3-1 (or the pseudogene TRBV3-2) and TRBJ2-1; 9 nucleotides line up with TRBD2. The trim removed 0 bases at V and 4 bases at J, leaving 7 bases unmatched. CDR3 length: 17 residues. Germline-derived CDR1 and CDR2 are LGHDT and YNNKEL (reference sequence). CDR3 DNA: TGTGCCAGCAGCCAAGAGCGGGGGGGGGAAGAATACAATGAGCAGTTCTTC. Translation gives CASSQERGGEEYNEQFF.

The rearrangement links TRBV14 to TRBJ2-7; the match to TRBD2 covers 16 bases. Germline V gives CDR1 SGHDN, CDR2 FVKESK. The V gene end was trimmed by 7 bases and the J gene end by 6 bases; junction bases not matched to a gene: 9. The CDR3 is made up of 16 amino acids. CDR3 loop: CASMGLAGGRKGEQYF. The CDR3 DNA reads TGTGCCAGCATGGGACTAGCGGGAGGGCGAAAAGGCGAGCAGTACTTC.